This entry features one TCR beta chain sequence. This entry comes from a study of blood T cell repertoires in COVID-19. V lost 0 bases, J lost 6 bases, and 6 bases stayed unmatched. Germline CDR1 SGHRS, CDR2 YFSETQ. The CDR3 has 14 amino acids. Enrolled during active infection, Seattle patients were then followed longitudinally. Sequencing was performed with immunoSEQ multiplex PCR; in TCRdb, only in-frame clones are kept and a portion is missing. The sample shows 150,000 or so clones, 70% to 90% of them seen only once. The rearrangement joins TRBV5-1 to TRBJ2-7; 7 bases match TRBD2. Sequencing was done on a sample of peripheral blood. This TCR derives from a man aged 55-75 years with COVID-19, enrolled during active disease. The CDR3 loop is CASSLGRTGGEQYF. CDR3 DNA: TGCGCCAGCAGCTTGGGGAGGACGGGGGGCGAGCAGTACTTC.